These T cell receptor beta chains were read from a single sample in a study of cytotoxic CD8 clonotypes in ibrutinib-treated CLL. The method was immunoSEQ multiplex PCR; TCRdb's version includes in-frame clones alone and lacks a portion of them. This sample has about 86,000 clones, with around 83% found just once. This sample comprised PBMCs, obtained before ibrutinib treatment. These receptors were obtained from a human donor with chronic lymphocytic leukemia. The CDR3 runs from the conserved cysteine through the conserved F or W.

j_call	v_call	cdr3_aa
TRBJ1-4	TRBV27	CASSLGGTGVEKLFF
TRBJ2-7	TRBV27	CASSLPGTGSGQQYF
TRBJ2-2	TRBV6-1	CASSGEVVAGGTGELFF
TRBJ2-7	TRBV6-5	CASSYSTVSYEQYF
TRBJ1-5	TRBV5-4	CASSYWDRGDQPQHF
TRBJ1-5	TRBV7-8	CASSSLGGQAPPQHF
TRBJ2-7	TRBV28	CASSFRINEQYF
TRBJ2-7	TRBV7-2	CASSLGGRALGEQYF
TRBJ2-5	TRBV5-1	CASSLDLANWETQYF
TRBJ1-1	TRBV18	CASSPDRFGTEAFF
TRBJ2-3	TRBV6-1	CASNYQGTDTQYF
TRBJ2-4	TRBV10-3	CAIRQGEGDIQYF
TRBJ1-2	TRBV2	CARTDTGNYGYTF
TRBJ2-7	TRBV10-1	CASSNLDLRPNYEQYF
TRBJ2-6	TRBV27	CASTNDKAQRGANVLTF
TRBJ2-7	TRBV29-1	CSVEDRVAGYYEQYF
TRBJ1-2	TRBV9	CASSVDRTEGYTF
TRBJ2-7	TRBV7-2	CASSLTSGRASEQYF
TRBJ2-5	TRBV10-3	CAISERTGVETQYF
TRBJ1-4	TRBV6-5	CASSYLDRGPNEKLFF
TRBJ1-5	TRBV2	CASRTGQGAGQPQHF
TRBJ1-2	TRBV25-1	CASSEFGLGRGPMGYTF
TRBJ2-2	TRBV2	CASSGTSGHTGELFF
TRBJ2-1	TRBV5-1	CASSPDSPQYNEQFF
TRBJ1-4	TRBV7-8	CASSLGALVPATNEKLFF
TRBJ2-3	TRBV10-3	CAISLSGSSTDTQYF
TRBJ2-7	TRBV29-1	CSVKQGEQYF
TRBJ2-5	TRBV30	CAWSVLAGNQETQYF
TRBJ2-7	TRBV28	CASSSGGQVSYEQYF
TRBJ2-5	TRBV4-2	CASSQALAGGLRETQYF
TRBJ2-6	TRBV5-8	CASSLARSGANVLTF
TRBJ2-5	TRBV7-7	CASSTDRSQETQYF
TRBJ2-5	TRBV7-6	CASSPRAGQGETQYF
TRBJ1-4	TRBV29-1	CSVEWGRSEKLFF
TRBJ2-7	TRBV6-5	CASGGGIYEQYF
TRBJ1-1	TRBV6-5	CASSYGDRPNTEAFF
TRBJ2-1	TRBV5-1	CASSPGSTNNEQFF
TRBJ2-7	TRBV5-4	CASSPAASDYYEQYF
TRBJ1-2	TRBV5-1	CASRPGTDYGYTF
TRBJ1-5	TRBV27	CASSLTGAFSNQPQHF
TRBJ2-1	TRBV10-2	CASNQNPGTYNEQFF
TRBJ2-7	TRBV7-3	CASRWGQAYSYEQYF
TRBJ2-5	TRBV5-4	CASSILGLAEETQYF
TRBJ2-7	TRBV21-1	CASSNNILTEDYEQYF
TRBJ1-4	TRBV6-6	CASRIGEGKLFF
TRBJ1-4	TRBV7-9	CATDPAEGAREKLFF
TRBJ2-7	TRBV9	CASSVATTGGVQYF